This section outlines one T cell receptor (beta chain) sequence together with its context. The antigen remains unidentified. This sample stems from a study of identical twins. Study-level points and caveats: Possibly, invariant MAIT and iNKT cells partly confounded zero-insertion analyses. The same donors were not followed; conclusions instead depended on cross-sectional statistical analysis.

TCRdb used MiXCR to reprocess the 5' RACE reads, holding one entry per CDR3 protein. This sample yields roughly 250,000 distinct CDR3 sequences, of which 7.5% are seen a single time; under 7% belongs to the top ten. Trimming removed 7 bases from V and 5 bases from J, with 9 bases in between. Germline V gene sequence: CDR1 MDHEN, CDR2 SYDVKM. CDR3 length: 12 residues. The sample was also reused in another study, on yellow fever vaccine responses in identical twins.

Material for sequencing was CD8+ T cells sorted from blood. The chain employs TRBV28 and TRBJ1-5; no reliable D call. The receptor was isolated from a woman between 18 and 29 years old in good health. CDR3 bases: TGTGCCAGCACCCTCCTGGATCAGCCCCAGCATTTT. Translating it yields CASTLLDQPQHF. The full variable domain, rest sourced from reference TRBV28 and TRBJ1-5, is DVKVTQSSRYLVKRTGEKVFLECVQDMDHENMFWYRQDPGLGLRLIYFSYDVKMKEKGDIPEGYSVSREKKERFSLILESASTNQTSMYLCASTLLDQPQHFGDGTRLSIL.